These 3 T cell receptor beta chains share one sample of origin, sequenced in a study of blood T cell repertoires in COVID-19. Clones were sequenced by immunoSEQ multiplex PCR, and TCRdb holds only the in-frame ones, with some missing. The sample has 150,000 to 200,000 clones, 70% to 90% seen once; the top ten hold 2.5% to 3%. Material: peripheral blood. The source of these receptors is a man in his forties with active or convalescent COVID-19.

The chain couples TRBV6-4 to TRBJ1-6, with 7 positions matching TRBD1. CDR3 length equals 14 residues. The trim removed 3 bases at V and 10 bases at J, leaving 6 bases unmatched. CDR1 and CDR2 (germline): MRHNA, SNTAGT. The CDR3 sequence: CASSEQTGNSPLHF. In DNA form, the CDR3 reads TGTGCCAGCAGTGAACAGACAGGGAACTCACCCCTCCACTTT.

J is TRBJ2-2 and V is TRBV24-1; the match to TRBD2 covers 8 bases. There are 17 residues in the CDR3. Losses at the gene ends were 4 bases for V and 0 bases for J; bases not matched to a gene: 6. Germline CDR1 is KGHDR and CDR2 is SFDVKD. The CDR3 is CATSDPGGATNTGELFF. The CDR3 DNA reads TGTGCCACCAGTGACCCCGGGGGGGCGACGAACACCGGGGAGCTGTTTTTT.

V is TRBV5-4 and J is TRBJ2-3; TRBD2 might be the D (7 bases). The CDR3 runs to 14 residues. Per germline, CDR1 SGHNT and CDR2 YYREEE (reference sequence). Trimming removed 5 bases at V and 1 base at J, with 11 bases between. CDR3 sequence reads: CASRLGGGTDTQYF. CDR3 nucleotide sequence: TGTGCCAGCAGGTTAGGGGGGGGCACAGATACGCAGTATTTT.